This T cell receptor (beta chain) was identified during a study of shared clonotypes between healthy human individuals. CDR1 is SGHAT and CDR2 is FQNNGV in the germline V gene. V dropped 5 bases and J dropped 2; count of bases not matched to a gene: 12. The CDR3 runs 16 residues. Sequenced by immunoSEQ multiplex PCR; TCRdb stores in-frame clones only, minus some. The sample includes approximately 2.3 million clones, 85% to 95% of them seen just once. Regarding this clone: What it binds is unknown.

General study findings and limits: The authors sampled blood alone, and tissue repertoires likely differ.

What was sequenced was naive CD4+ T cells from PBMCs. The subset denotes: CD45RA+ positively selected. The chain joins TRBV11-2 to TRBJ2-7; 7 nucleotides align to TRBD2. The source is a man between 18 and 35 years old in good health. Some clones in this sample may be carry-over from other donors' samples. The CDR3 reads CASSPGSGTITYEQYF. The DNA for the CDR3 is TGTGCCAGCAGCCCGGGGAGCGGGACCATCACCTACGAGCAGTACTTC.